The entry below describes one TCR beta chain. Its specificity is not known. Template for every sorted-subset replicate PCR totaled about 200 ng DNA, 25,000 to 30,000 T cell genomes. Libraries were prepared by immunoSEQ multiplex PCR; TCRdb keeps only in-frame clonotypes and omits some of them. The sample shows roughly 2,000,000 clones, just under 95% of them seen only once. CD45RO negativity and positive selection for CCR7 defined naive CD8 cells, a population that excluded terminally differentiated effector memory CD45RA+ cells. Healthy and HIV-negative, the adult donors had no recent acute infections or vaccinations. The CDR3 extends over 16 amino acids. CDR1 and CDR2 (germline): MNHEY, SMNVEV (reference sequence). With 5 bases clipped from V and 1 base from J, the junction kept 7 bases outside the gene matches. These data originate in a study of shared clonotypes between healthy human individuals.

The study's findings and limits: When naive CD4 clonotypes were compared across a few donors, roughly 4.9% were shared.

The source material was naive CD8+ T cells sorted from blood. The rearrangement joins TRBV27 to TRBJ1-1, with TRBD1 identical over 10 bases. The clonotype originates from a man aged 18 to 30 in good health. CDR3 sequence: CASSPDRGWGNTEAFF. The DNA of the CDR3 is TGTGCCAGCAGTCCGGACAGGGGGTGGGGGAACACTGAAGCTTTCTTT.